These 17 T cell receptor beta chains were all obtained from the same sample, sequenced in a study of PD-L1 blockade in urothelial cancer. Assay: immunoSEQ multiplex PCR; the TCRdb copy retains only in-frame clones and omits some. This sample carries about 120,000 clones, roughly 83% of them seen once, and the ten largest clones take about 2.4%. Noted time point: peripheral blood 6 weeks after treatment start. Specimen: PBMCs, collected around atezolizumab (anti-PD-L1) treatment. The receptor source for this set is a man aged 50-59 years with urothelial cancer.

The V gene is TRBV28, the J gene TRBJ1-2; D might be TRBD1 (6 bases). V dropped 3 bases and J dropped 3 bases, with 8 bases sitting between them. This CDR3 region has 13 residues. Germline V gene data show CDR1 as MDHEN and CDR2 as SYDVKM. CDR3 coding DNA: TGTGCCAGCAGTTTCGGACAGCACTATGGCTACACCTTC. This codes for CASSFGQHYGYTF.

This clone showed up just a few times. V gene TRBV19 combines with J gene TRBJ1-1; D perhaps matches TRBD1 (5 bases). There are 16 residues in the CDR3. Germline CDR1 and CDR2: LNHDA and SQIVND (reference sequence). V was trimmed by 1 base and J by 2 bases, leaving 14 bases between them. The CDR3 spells CASSIVGGAGNTEAFF. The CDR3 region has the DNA TGTGCCAGTAGTATAGTCGGCGGGGCGGGAAACACTGAAGCTTTCTTT.

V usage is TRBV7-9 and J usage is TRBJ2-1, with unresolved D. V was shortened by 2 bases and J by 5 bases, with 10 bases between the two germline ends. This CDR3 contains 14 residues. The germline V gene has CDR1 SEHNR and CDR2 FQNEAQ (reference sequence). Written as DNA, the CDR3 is TGTGCCAGCAGCTTAACAGAGCTCAACAATGAGCAGTTCTTC. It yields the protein CASSLTELNNEQFF. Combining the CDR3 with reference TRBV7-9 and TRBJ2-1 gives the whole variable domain DTGVSQNPRHKITKRGQNVTFRCDPISEHNRLYWYRQTLGQGPEFLTYFQNEAQLEKSRLLSDRFSAERPKGSFSTLEIQRTEQGDSAMYLCASSLTELNNEQFFGPGTRLTVL.

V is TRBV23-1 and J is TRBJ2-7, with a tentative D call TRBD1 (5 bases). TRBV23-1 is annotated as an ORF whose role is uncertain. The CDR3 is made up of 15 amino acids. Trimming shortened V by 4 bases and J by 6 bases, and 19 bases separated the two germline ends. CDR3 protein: CASSLAPPGTGEQYF. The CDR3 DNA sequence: TGCGCCAGCAGTCTAGCCCCCCCCGGCACAGGCGAGCAGTACTTC.

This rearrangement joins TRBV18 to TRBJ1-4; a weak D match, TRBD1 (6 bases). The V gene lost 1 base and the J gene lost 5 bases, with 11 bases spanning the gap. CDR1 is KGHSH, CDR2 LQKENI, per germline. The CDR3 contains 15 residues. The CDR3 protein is CASSPRGHGNEKLFF. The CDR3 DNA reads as TGTGCCAGCTCACCACGGGGGCACGGGAATGAAAAACTGTTTTTT.

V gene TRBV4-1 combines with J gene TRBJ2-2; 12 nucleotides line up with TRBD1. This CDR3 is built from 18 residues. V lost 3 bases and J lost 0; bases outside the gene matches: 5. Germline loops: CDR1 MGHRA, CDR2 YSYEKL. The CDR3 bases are TGCGCCAGCAGCCAGGGGACAGGGGGCCGAGCGAACACCGGGGAGCTGTTTTTT. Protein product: CASSQGTGGRANTGELFF.

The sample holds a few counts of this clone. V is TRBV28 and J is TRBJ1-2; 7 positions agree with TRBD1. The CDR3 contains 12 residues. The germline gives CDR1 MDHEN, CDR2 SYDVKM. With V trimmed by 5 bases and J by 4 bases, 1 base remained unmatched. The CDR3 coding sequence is TGTGCCAGCAGTACAGGGGCCTATGGCTACACCTTC. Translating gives CASSTGAYGYTF.

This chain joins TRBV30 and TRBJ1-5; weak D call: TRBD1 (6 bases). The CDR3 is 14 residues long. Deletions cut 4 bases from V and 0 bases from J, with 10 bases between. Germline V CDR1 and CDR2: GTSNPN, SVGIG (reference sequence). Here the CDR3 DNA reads TGTGCCTGGACTTCAGGGGTTAGCAATCAGCCCCAGCATTTT. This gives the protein CAWTSGVSNQPQHF.

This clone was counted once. The CDR3 DNA follows: TGTGCCAGCAGCTTAAACCCGAGAGATACGCAGTATTTT. This codes for CASSLNPRDTQYF. The J gene is TRBJ2-3, the V gene TRBV7-2, with D unresolved. Trimming removed 2 bases from V and 5 bases from J, with 8 bases in between. Germline-derived CDR1 and CDR2 are SGHTA and FQGNSA. The CDR3 loop spans 13 amino acids. The whole variable domain, remainder taken from reference TRBV7-2 and TRBJ2-3, is GAGVSQSPSNKVTEKGKDVELRCDPISGHTALYWYRQSLGQGLEFLIYFQGNSAPDKSGLPSDRFSAERTGGSVSTLTIQRTQQEDSAVYLCASSLNPRDTQYFGPGTRLTVL.

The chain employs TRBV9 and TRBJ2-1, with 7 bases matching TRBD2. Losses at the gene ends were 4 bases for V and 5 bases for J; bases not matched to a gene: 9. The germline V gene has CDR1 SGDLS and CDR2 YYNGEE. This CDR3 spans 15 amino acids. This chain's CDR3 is CASSWAGLKDNEQFF. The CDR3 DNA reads TGTGCCAGCAGCTGGGCGGGACTAAAAGACAATGAGCAGTTCTTC.

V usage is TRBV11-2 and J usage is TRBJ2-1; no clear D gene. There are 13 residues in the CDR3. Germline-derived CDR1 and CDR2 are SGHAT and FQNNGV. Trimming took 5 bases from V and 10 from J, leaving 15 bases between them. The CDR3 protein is CASSLKPPTEQFF. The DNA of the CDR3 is TGTGCCAGCAGCCTAAAACCACCAACCGAGCAGTTCTTC.

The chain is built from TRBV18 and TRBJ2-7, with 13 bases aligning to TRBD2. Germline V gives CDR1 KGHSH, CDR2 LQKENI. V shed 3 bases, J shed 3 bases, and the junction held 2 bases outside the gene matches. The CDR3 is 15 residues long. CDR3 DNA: TGTGCCAGCTCACCCGGACTAGCGGGAGTCTACGAGCAGTACTTC. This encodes CASSPGLAGVYEQYF.

The CDR3 sequence: CAWSGQGATGELFF. CDR3 nucleotide sequence: TGTGCCTGGAGTGGGCAGGGCGCCACCGGGGAGCTGTTTTTT. The chain carries TRBV30 and TRBJ2-2; tentatively, D is TRBD1 (5 bases). The germline V and J ends were trimmed by 1 base and 4 bases, with 10 bases remaining between them. Per the germline V gene, CDR1 is GTSNPN and CDR2 is SVGIG (reference sequence). This CDR3 comprises 14 residues.

The CDR3 nucleotides read TGTGCCAGTAGTGCGACAGTACAGAGCTCCTATAATTCACCCCTCCACTTT. Translated: CASSATVQSSYNSPLHF. The chain links TRBV19 to TRBJ1-6, with D perhaps matching TRBD1 (5 bases). Germline assignment: CDR1 LNHDA and CDR2 SQIVND (reference sequence). V was pared by 5 bases and J by 0 bases, with 14 bases between. The length of the CDR3 is 17 residues.

CDR3 sequence: CASSSTGDGGKLFF. CDR3 DNA sequence: TGTGCCAGCAGTTCGACAGGGGACGGAGGAAAACTGTTTTTT. This chain connects TRBV28 to TRBJ1-4; 8 nucleotides line up with TRBD1. CDR1 MDHEN and CDR2 SYDVKM come from the germline V gene. The J segment lost 10 bases and the V segment lost 4 bases, leaving 8 bases of the junction unmatched. This CDR3 comprises 14 residues.

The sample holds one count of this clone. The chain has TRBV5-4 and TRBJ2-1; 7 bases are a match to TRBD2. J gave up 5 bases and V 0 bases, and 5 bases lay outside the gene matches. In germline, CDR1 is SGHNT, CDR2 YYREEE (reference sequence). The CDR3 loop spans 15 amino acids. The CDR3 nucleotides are TGTGCCAGCAGCTTGGGGCGGGAGCGGAACAATGAGCAGTTCTTC. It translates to CASSLGRERNNEQFF.

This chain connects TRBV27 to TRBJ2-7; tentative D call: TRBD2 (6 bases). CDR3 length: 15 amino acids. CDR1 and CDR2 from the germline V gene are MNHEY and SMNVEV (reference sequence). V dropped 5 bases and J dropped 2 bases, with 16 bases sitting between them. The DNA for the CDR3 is TGTGCCAGCAGTGAGGCATTGGGGGAGGCCTACGAGCAGTACTTC. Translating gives CASSEALGEAYEQYF.